This is a list of T cell receptor beta chains from one sample in a study of OX40 agonist ivuxolimab in advanced cancers. The data were produced by immunoSEQ multiplex PCR, yet TCRdb's version contains in-frame clones alone and is incomplete. The sample yields about 84,000 clones, around nine tenths seen once. This material consisted of CD4+ or CD8+ T cells sorted from blood, taken in a trial of the OX40 agonist ivuxolimab. Every receptor here comes from an adult with an advanced solid tumor such as melanoma, head and neck, liver or kidney cancer. Both conserved end residues are part of each CDR3. The D gene is left open where the match is weak. Not every row has a clone size; where given, it reads once, few, many or a size class.

v_call,clone_size,j_call,d_call,cdr3_aa,cdr3_nt
TRBV2,-,TRBJ2-1,-,CASSFYNEQFF,TGTGCCAGCAGCTTCTACAATGAGCAGTTCTTC
TRBV4-3,-,TRBJ2-2,-,CASSQELKGGAGELFF,TGCGCCAGCAGCCAAGAGTTGAAGGGCGGGGCCGGGGAGCTGTTTTTT
TRBV7-9,-,TRBJ2-7,TRBD1,CASTLKTTGGAYEQYF,TGTGCCAGCACCTTAAAAACCACAGGGGGAGCCTACGAGCAGTACTTC
TRBV6-5,-,TRBJ2-1,-,CASSRRGDEQFF,TGTGCCAGCAGCCGGAGGGGCGACGAGCAGTTCTTC
TRBV7-2,-,TRBJ2-5,TRBD2,CASSQTGGTQYF,TGTGCCAGCAGCCAGACGGGGGGGACCCAGTACTTC
TRBV6-1,-,TRBJ2-3,-,CASSEEGGAAWTDTQYF,TGTGCCAGCAGTGAAGAGGGGGGGGCGGCATGGACAGATACGCAGTATTTT
TRBV11-3,-,TRBJ2-3,TRBD2,CASSWNFAGGQDTQYF,TGTGCCAGCAGCTGGAACTTCGCGGGGGGGCAAGATACGCAGTATTTT
TRBV7-2,-,TRBJ2-1,TRBD1,CASSRPGGVYNEQFF,TGTGCCAGCAGCCGCCCAGGGGGCGTCTACAATGAGCAGTTCTTC
TRBV10-3,-,TRBJ2-3,TRBD2,CAISSTSGGSTDTQYF,TGTGCCATCAGTTCGACTAGCGGGGGGTCCACAGATACGCAGTATTTT
TRBV9,-,TRBJ2-2,-,CASSVSPQREGELFF,TGTGCCAGCAGCGTCAGCCCACAGAGGGAAGGGGAGCTGTTTTTT
TRBV9,-,TRBJ2-7,-,CASSVGSAEDYEQYF,TGTGCCAGCAGCGTAGGCTCCGCGGAGGACTACGAGCAGTACTTC
TRBV28,-,TRBJ2-1,-,CASSPPGTGVGNEQFF,TGTGCCAGCAGTCCTCCCGGGACGGGAGTGGGCAATGAGCAGTTCTTC
TRBV7-9,-,TRBJ2-2,-,CASSSQGTLNTGELFF,TGTGCCAGCAGCTCCCAGGGAACTCTCAACACCGGGGAGCTGTTTTTT
TRBV6-1,-,TRBJ1-1,-,CASTWNTEAFF,TGTGCCAGCACCTGGAACACTGAAGCTTTCTTT
TRBV19,once,TRBJ1-6,TRBD1,CASSTAGTGRSPLHF,TGTGCCAGTAGTACCGCCGGGACAGGGAGATCACCCCTCCACTTT
TRBV21-1,-,TRBJ2-1,-,CASKVVLASGGSSYNEQFF,TGTGCCAGCAAAGTCGTTTTGGCTAGCGGGGGCAGCTCCTACAATGAGCAGTTCTTC
TRBV25-1,-,TRBJ1-1,TRBD1,CASSPRTGWAEAFF,TGTGCCAGCAGTCCCCGGACAGGGTGGGCTGAAGCTTTCTTT
TRBV7-2,-,TRBJ1-4,-,CASSLLQAEKLFF,TGTGCCAGCAGCTTATTGCAGGCTGAAAAACTGTTTTTT
TRBV9,-,TRBJ2-3,TRBD2,CASSPRAARGASTDTQYF,TGTGCCAGCAGCCCACGAGCGGCGCGGGGGGCGAGCACAGATACGCAGTATTTT
TRBV29-1,-,TRBJ1-1,-,CSVKNTEAFF,TGCAGCGTTAAGAACACTGAAGCTTTCTTT
TRBV2,-,TRBJ1-6,-,CASNRRGVSLHF,TGTGCCAGCAACCGTCGTGGGGTCAGTCTCCACTTT
TRBV7-9,-,TRBJ2-3,TRBD2,CASWGGSTDTQYF,TGTGCCAGCTGGGGGGGAAGCACAGATACGCAGTATTTT
TRBV19,-,TRBJ2-7,TRBD1,CASSQTGILGEQYF,TGTGCCAGTAGTCAGACAGGGATCCTCGGCGAGCAGTACTTC
TRBV6-5,-,TRBJ2-5,TRBD2,CASSYSAGGQETQYF,TGTGCCAGCAGTTACTCGGCGGGGGGTCAAGAGACCCAGTACTTC
TRBV5-1,-,TRBJ2-7,TRBD2,CASSLARGGPYEQYF,TGCGCCAGCAGCTTGGCGCGGGGGGGCCCCTACGAGCAGTACTTC
TRBV12-5,-,TRBJ2-7,-,CASGLTPSYEQYF,TGTGCTAGTGGTTTGACTCCATCCTACGAGCAGTACTTC
TRBV30,few,TRBJ1-2,-,CAWTRGYGYTF,TGTGCCTGGACGAGGGGGTATGGCTACACCTTC
TRBV7-8,-,TRBJ1-1,-,CASSEQGNTEAFF,TGTGCCAGCAGCGAACAGGGGAACACTGAAGCTTTCTTT
TRBV5-4,-,TRBJ2-1,-,CASSRPAVKNNEQFF,TGTGCCAGCAGCAGACCAGCGGTTAAAAACAATGAGCAGTTCTTC
TRBV7-2,-,TRBJ2-1,TRBD2,CASSPTSGAAQQFF,TGTGCCAGCAGCCCAACTAGCGGGGCCGCACAGCAGTTCTTC
TRBV19,-,TRBJ1-2,-,CASSIEGWGYTF,TGTGCCAGTAGTATAGAGGGTTGGGGCTACACCTTC
TRBV6-5,-,TRBJ1-1,-,CASSRGGSTEAFF,TGTGCCAGCTCCAGAGGGGGGTCGACTGAAGCTTTCTTT
TRBV11-2,few,TRBJ1-5,-,CASSLDRVGGQPQHF,TGTGCCAGCAGCTTAGACAGGGTAGGGGGTCAGCCCCAGCATTTT
TRBV28,-,TRBJ1-6,-,CASRTGSSYNSPLHF,TGTGCCAGCAGGACGGGAAGCTCCTATAATTCACCCCTCCACTTT
TRBV7-8,-,TRBJ1-5,-,CASSLGGSGQPQHF,TGTGCCAGCAGCTTGGGGGGTTCAGGGCAGCCCCAGCATTTT
TRBV2,-,TRBJ2-4,TRBD2,CASSGGGGINIQYF,TGTGCCAGCAGTGGCGGGGGGGGAATAAACATTCAGTACTTC
TRBV27,-,TRBJ2-1,TRBD2,CASSTLAGGVNEQFF,TGTGCCAGCAGCACACTAGCGGGAGGGGTTAATGAGCAGTTCTTC
TRBV5-1,once,TRBJ1-2,-,CASSLSGLPGGYGYTF,TGCGCCAGCAGCTTGTCGGGACTTCCCGGGGGGTATGGCTACACCTTC
TRBV11-3,once,TRBJ1-1,-,CASSFTRQNTEAFF,TGTGCCAGCAGCTTCACCAGACAGAACACTGAAGCTTTCTTT
TRBV19,-,TRBJ2-5,TRBD2,CASTASQAGPGETQYF,TGTGCCAGTACCGCCTCCCAAGCGGGGCCGGGGGAGACCCAGTACTTC
TRBV6-5,-,TRBJ1-2,-,CASSEEAVSSYTF,TGTGCCAGCAGTGAGGAGGCAGTTAGCAGCTACACCTTC
TRBV7-8,-,TRBJ2-4,-,CASSLGSGTNIQYF,TGTGCCAGCAGCTTAGGGTCAGGGACCAACATTCAGTACTTC
TRBV5-1,-,TRBJ2-7,-,CASSQGGGVEQYF,TGCGCCAGCAGCCAGGGGGGCGGGGTCGAGCAGTACTTC
TRBV15,-,TRBJ2-2,-,CATSRVLARDTGELFF,TGTGCCACCAGCAGAGTCCTAGCTCGGGACACCGGGGAGCTGTTTTTT
TRBV11-1,-,TRBJ2-1,-,CASSPLGSGDEQFF,TGTGCCAGCAGCCCTCTTGGGTCTGGTGATGAGCAGTTCTTC
TRBV7-2,once,TRBJ2-3,-,CASSLLGNTDTQYF,TGTGCCAGCAGCTTATTGGGTAACACAGATACGCAGTATTTT
TRBV29-1,-,TRBJ2-5,TRBD2,CSVGVGTSDPIETQYF,TGCAGCGTTGGAGTCGGGACTAGCGACCCTATAGAGACCCAGTACTTC
TRBV5-5,-,TRBJ2-5,TRBD2,CASSSFSGGRVETQYF,TGTGCCAGCAGCTCCTTTAGCGGGGGGAGGGTGGAGACCCAGTACTTC
TRBV19,-,TRBJ1-5,TRBD1,CASTPGQTNQPQHF,TGTGCCAGTACTCCGGGACAGACCAATCAGCCCCAGCATTTT
TRBV6-1,-,TRBJ2-3,-,CASELGTSTDTQYF,TGTGCCAGCGAACTGGGCACAAGCACAGATACGCAGTATTTT
TRBV6-6,-,TRBJ2-7,TRBD2,CTSSLSGRGFEQYF,TGTACCAGCAGTCTTAGCGGGAGAGGGTTCGAGCAGTACTTC
TRBV6-5,-,TRBJ2-1,TRBD2,CASTGTIHNEQFF,TGTGCCAGCACCGGGACTATACACAATGAGCAGTTCTTC
TRBV7-2,-,TRBJ2-5,TRBD2,CASSYQRGGPETQYF,TGTGCCAGCAGCTACCAGCGGGGAGGGCCGGAGACCCAGTACTTC
TRBV7-2,-,TRBJ2-7,-,CASSLSYEQYF,TGTGCCAGCAGCTTAAGCTACGAGCAGTACTTC
TRBV7-3,-,TRBJ2-7,TRBD2,CASSLARASGTPLSYEQYF,TGTGCCAGCAGCTTAGCGCGGGCTAGCGGGACACCCCTTTCCTACGAGCAGTACTTC